Listed below are T cell receptor beta chains from one sample, sequenced in a study of graft-versus-host responses after intestinal transplantation. Measured with immunoSEQ multiplex PCR; TCRdb has only the in-frame clones, and not every one. The sample consists of some 97,000 clones, more than 85% of them appearing once. These receptors are not linked to any known antigen. The input for sequencing was unstimulated CD4+ T cells sorted from spleen or lymph node cells, taken before transplant. The source is a human donor who was the organ donor for an intestinal transplant. Both conserved end residues are part of each CDR3. D genes are given only for firm matches. Rows may omit the clone size; those that give it use once, few, many or a size class.

>-|TRBV5-1|TRBJ2-3|-
CASSLGLLGGTSTDTQYF
TGCGCCAGCAGCTTGGGACTTCTTGGGGGAACTAGCACAGATACGCAGTATTTT
>TRBD2|TRBV7-3|TRBJ2-1|-
CASSPDRGGFNEQFF
TGTGCCAGCAGCCCCGACCGGGGGGGATTCAATGAGCAGTTCTTC
>TRBD2|TRBV7-2|TRBJ2-1|-
CASSLLALTYNEQFF
TGTGCCAGCAGCCTACTAGCGTTAACGTACAATGAGCAGTTCTTC
>-|TRBV30|TRBJ1-2|-
CAFAPVDYGYTF
TGTGCTTTTGCCCCAGTTGACTATGGCTACACCTTC
>-|TRBV18|TRBJ2-5|-
CASSPPSVRPSEEQYF
TGTGCCAGCTCACCACCATCGGTACGGCCCTCGGAAGAGCAGTACTTC
>TRBD2|TRBV7-4|TRBJ2-3|-
CASSLFWQSTSGGAGTDTQYF
TGTGCCAGCAGCTTATTTTGGCAATCGACTAGCGGGGGGGCGGGTACAGATACGCAGTATTTT
>-|TRBV7-9|TRBJ2-3|-
CASSLASGVGTQYF
TGTGCCAGCAGCTTAGCATCGGGGGTCGGTACGCAGTATTTT
>-|TRBV28|TRBJ2-7|-
CASSLRYEQYF
TGTGCCAGCAGTTTAAGGTACGAGCAGTACTTC
>-|TRBV23-1|TRBJ1-3|once
CASSQSVGDSGNTIYF
TGCGCCAGCAGTCAATCGGTTGGGGACTCTGGAAACACCATATATTTT
>TRBD1|TRBV4-1|TRBJ2-5|-
CASSQDDRDRETQYF
TGCGCCAGCAGCCAAGATGACCGGGACAGGGAGACCCAGTACTTC
>-|TRBV7-9|TRBJ1-2|few
CASSLAVLGGYTF
TGTGCCAGCAGCTTAGCGGTGCTGGGTGGCTACACCTTC
>-|TRBV19|TRBJ1-3|-
CASTLTSYAGNTIYF
TGTGCCAGTACCCTAACCTCCTACGCCGGAAACACCATATATTTT
>-|TRBV4-1|TRBJ1-6|-
CASSQVRAGASSYNSPLHF
TGCGCCAGCAGCCAAGTTCGGGCCGGGGCTAGCTCCTATAATTCACCCCTCCACTTT
>-|TRBV7-8|TRBJ2-5|few
CASMAGRETQYF
TGTGCCAGCATGGCGGGGCGGGAGACCCAGTACTTC
>-|TRBV19|TRBJ1-1|-
CASSIPGWRNTEAFF
TGTGCCAGTAGTATACCAGGGTGGAGAAACACTGAAGCTTTCTTT
>-|TRBV28|TRBJ1-2|-
CASSLEGRNYGYTF
TGTGCCAGCAGTTTAGAGGGGCGCAACTATGGCTACACCTTC
>-|TRBV28|TRBJ2-7|-
CASSLIEAYEQYF
TGTGCCAGCAGTTTGATTGAGGCCTACGAGCAGTACTTC
>-|TRBV28|TRBJ1-2|few
CATELGIGYTF
TGTGCCACCGAACTGGGTATTGGCTACACCTTC
>-|TRBV11-2|TRBJ2-5|-
CASSFSPLGTQYF
TGTGCCAGCAGCTTTAGCCCGTTAGGGACCCAGTACTTC
>-|TRBV6-5|TRBJ1-2|-
CASSYSMRGPGLGYTF
TGTGCCAGCAGTTACTCGATGCGGGGGCCCGGTTTAGGCTACACCTTC
>TRBD2|TRBV6-4|TRBJ2-3|-
CASSESGGADTQYF
TGTGCCAGCAGTGAAAGCGGGGGGGCAGATACGCAGTATTTT
>-|TRBV5-1|TRBJ2-2|-
CASRLGPQGSGELFF
TGCGCCAGCAGGTTGGGGCCCCAAGGCAGCGGGGAGCTGTTTTTT
>-|TRBV18|TRBJ2-5|-
CASSFRTGQETQYF
TGTGCCAGCTCATTTCGGACGGGTCAAGAGACCCAGTACTTC
>-|TRBV2|TRBJ1-5|-
CASSEALVFRGLGQPQHF
TGTGCCAGCAGTGAAGCTCTAGTTTTCCGGGGGCTCGGTCAGCCCCAGCATTTT
>TRBD2|TRBV5-1|TRBJ2-3|-
CASSAVTSGGGDTQYF
TGCGCCAGCAGCGCGGTCACTAGCGGGGGGGGAGATACGCAGTATTTT
>TRBD2|TRBV9|TRBJ2-5|-
CASSVDPGTSGGQYF
TGTGCCAGCAGCGTAGACCCGGGGACTAGCGGGGGCCAGTACTTC
>-|TRBV7-9|TRBJ1-3|-
CASSLALNTIYF
TGTGCCAGCAGCTTAGCGCTAAACACCATATATTTT
>-|TRBV5-1|TRBJ1-1|-
CASSLQGGNTEAFF
TGCGCCAGCAGCTTACAAGGTGGGAACACTGAAGCTTTCTTT
>-|TRBV6-1|TRBJ1-1|-
CASSEPGGSRHTEAFF
TGTGCCAGCAGTGAACCGGGAGGGTCTAGGCACACTGAAGCTTTCTTT
>TRBD1|TRBV28|TRBJ2-2|-
CASIPPDRGGRNTGELFF
TGTGCCAGCATCCCCCCGGACAGGGGAGGCCGGAACACCGGGGAGCTGTTTTTT
>TRBD1|TRBV19|TRBJ1-3|few
CASRPTGQRNTIYF
TGTGCCAGTAGGCCGACAGGGCAGAGGAACACCATATATTTT
>TRBD1|TRBV6-1|TRBJ1-5|-
CASSEQGAAAQPQHF
TGTGCCAGCAGCGAGCAGGGGGCGGCTGCTCAGCCCCAGCATTTT
>-|TRBV7-8|TRBJ1-1|-
CASSMMRMNTEAFF
TGTGCCAGCAGCATGATGAGGATGAACACTGAAGCTTTCTTT
>TRBD1|TRBV25-1|TRBJ1-2|-
CASSQKDRTSYGYTF
TGTGCCAGCAGTCAGAAGGACAGGACCTCCTATGGCTACACCTTC
>-|TRBV4-2|TRBJ1-6|few
CASSRTWTDSSYNSPLHF
TGTGCCAGCAGCCGCACCTGGACAGACAGCTCCTATAATTCACCCCTCCACTTT
>-|TRBV7-7|TRBJ2-1|-
CASSPPQPYNEQFF
TGTGCCAGCAGCCCCCCCCAGCCCTACAATGAGCAGTTCTTC
>-|TRBV5-1|TRBJ1-3|-
CASRGGPGNTIYF
TGCGCCAGCAGAGGGGGACCCGGGAACACCATATATTTT
>TRBD1|TRBV4-1|TRBJ1-5|-
CASSQEGTGRQPQHF
TGCGCCAGCAGCCAAGAAGGGACAGGGCGTCAGCCCCAGCATTTT
>TRBD1|TRBV4-1|TRBJ1-5|-
CASSQYGTGGGGNQPQHF
TGCGCCAGCAGCCAATACGGGACAGGGGGGGGTGGCAATCAGCCCCAGCATTTT
>-|TRBV30|TRBJ1-1|once
CAWSDRVAFF
TGTGCCTGGAGTGACAGGGTAGCTTTCTTT
>-|TRBV5-1|TRBJ2-1|-
CASSGRAGAYNEQFF
TGCGCCAGCAGCGGGAGGGCGGGGGCTTACAATGAGCAGTTCTTC
>-|TRBV28|TRBJ2-1|-
CASTLGQGGNEQFF
TGTGCCAGCACCTTGGGGCAGGGGGGCAATGAGCAGTTCTTC
>-|TRBV7-8|TRBJ2-1|-
CASSFLPTSYNEQFF
TGTGCCAGCAGCTTTCTCCCGACATCCTACAATGAGCAGTTCTTC
>-|TRBV5-6|TRBJ1-4|-
CASSTWGRGAIDSEKLFF
TGTGCCAGCAGCACTTGGGGCAGAGGAGCTATTGACAGTGAAAAACTGTTTTTT
>TRBD1|TRBV11-2|TRBJ1-1|once
CASSSDRGIEAFF
TGTGCCAGCAGTTCGGACAGGGGAATTGAAGCTTTCTTT
>TRBD1|TRBV19|TRBJ1-2|-
CASSQLQDRVGGYTF
TGTGCCAGTAGCCAATTACAAGACAGGGTCGGTGGCTACACCTTC
>-|TRBV2|TRBJ2-7|-
CASCKRVSYEQYF
TGTGCTAGCTGTAAGAGGGTCTCCTACGAGCAGTACTTC
>-|TRBV4-1|TRBJ1-6|-
CASSQAGYNSPLHF
TGCGCCAGCAGCCAAGCTGGCTATAATTCACCCCTCCACTTT
>TRBD2|TRBV5-3|TRBJ2-5|-
CARGLAGLAGEETQYF
TGTGCCAGAGGCTTGGCGGGACTAGCGGGGGAAGAGACCCAGTACTTC
>-|TRBV2|TRBJ1-5|-
CASSVDSNQPQHF
TGTGCCAGCAGCGTGGATAGCAATCAGCCCCAGCATTTT
>TRBD1|TRBV2|TRBJ1-2|once
CASSVSGGSYGYTF
TGTGCCAGCAGTGTATCAGGGGGCAGCTATGGCTACACCTTC
>-|TRBV19|TRBJ2-7|few
CASRATGTYEQYF
TGTGCCAGCCGAGCTACAGGGACCTACGAGCAGTACTTC